The source of this TCR beta chain is a study of cytomegalovirus exposure and HLA in healthy donors. On this clone: Its cognate antigen is unknown.

The PCR was carried out with 60 Vbeta primers and 13 Jbeta primers. Sequencing was performed with immunoSEQ multiplex PCR; in TCRdb, only in-frame clones are kept and a portion is missing. The table has fewer than 200,000 clones, almost 85% seen once. The length of the CDR3 is 13 residues. The V end was cut by 3 bases, the J end by 7 bases, with 12 bases between. Per the germline V gene, CDR1 is KGHSH and CDR2 is LQKENI. Notes on the study in general: TCR beta sequences reportedly predicted most subjects' HLA-A and HLA-B alleles accurately. A few CMV-associated chains proved CMV antigen-specific in vitro. An analysis was carried out later, and it reportedly showed fewer N-insertions in an Asian-associated ancestry cluster than the approximately 610-donor mean. Relative to equally common others, HLA-associated TCR beta chains showed greater clonal expansion in a later analysis.

The chain couples TRBV18 to TRBJ1-1, with D perhaps TRBD1 (6 bases). Input material: PBMCs. The receptor was derived from a woman aged 50 to 65 in good health and CMV-seronegative. CDR3 coding DNA: TGTGCCAGCTCACCCCTCGACAGGATTGAAGCTTTCTTT. Amino acid sequence: CASSPLDRIEAFF.